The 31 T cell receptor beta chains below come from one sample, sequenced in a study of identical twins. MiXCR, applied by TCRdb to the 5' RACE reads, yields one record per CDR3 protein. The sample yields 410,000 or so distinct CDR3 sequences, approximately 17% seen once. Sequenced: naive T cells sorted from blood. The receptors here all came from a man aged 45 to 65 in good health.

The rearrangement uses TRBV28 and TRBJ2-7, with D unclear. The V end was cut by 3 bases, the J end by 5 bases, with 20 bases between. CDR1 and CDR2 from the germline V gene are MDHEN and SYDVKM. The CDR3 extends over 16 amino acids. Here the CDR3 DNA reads TGTGCCAGCAGTTTTGATTGGATAGGGCGGAAGGACGAGCAGTACTTC. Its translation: CASSFDWIGRKDEQYF.

The chain's CDR3 is CASTSIGGSTGELFF. CDR3 DNA sequence: TGTGCCAGCACCTCGATCGGGGGTTCCACCGGGGAGCTGTTTTTT. This chain uses TRBV6-1 with TRBJ2-2; TRBD2 might be the D (6 bases). Trimming pared 7 bases from V and 4 bases from J, leaving 16 bases between. CDR3 length: 15 amino acids. Germline-derived CDR1 and CDR2 are MNHNS and SASEGT.

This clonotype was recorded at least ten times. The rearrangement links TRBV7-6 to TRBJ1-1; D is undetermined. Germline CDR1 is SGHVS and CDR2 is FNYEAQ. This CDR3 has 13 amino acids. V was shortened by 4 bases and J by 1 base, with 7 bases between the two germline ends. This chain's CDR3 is CASSSQENTEAFF. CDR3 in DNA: TGTGCCAGCAGCTCTCAGGAGAACACTGAAGCTTTCTTT. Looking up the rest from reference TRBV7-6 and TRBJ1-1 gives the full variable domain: GAGVSQSPRYKVTKRGQDVALRCDPISGHVSLYWYRQALGQGPEFLTYFNYEAQQDKSGLPNDRFSAERPEGSISTLTIQRTEQRDSAMYRCASSSQENTEAFFGQGTRLTVV.

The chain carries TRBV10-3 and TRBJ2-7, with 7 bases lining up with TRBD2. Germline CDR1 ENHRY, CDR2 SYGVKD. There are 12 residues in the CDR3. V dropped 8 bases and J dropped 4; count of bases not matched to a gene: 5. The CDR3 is CAIGSGAYEQYF. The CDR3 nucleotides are TGTGCCATCGGGAGCGGGGCGTACGAGCAGTACTTC.

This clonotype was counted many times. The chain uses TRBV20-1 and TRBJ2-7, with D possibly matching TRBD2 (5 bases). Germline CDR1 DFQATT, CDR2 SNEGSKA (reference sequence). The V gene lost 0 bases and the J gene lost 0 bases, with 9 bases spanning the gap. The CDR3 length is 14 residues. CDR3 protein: CSARESGLSYEQYF. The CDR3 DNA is TGCAGTGCTAGAGAGTCAGGACTCTCCTACGAGCAGTACTTC.

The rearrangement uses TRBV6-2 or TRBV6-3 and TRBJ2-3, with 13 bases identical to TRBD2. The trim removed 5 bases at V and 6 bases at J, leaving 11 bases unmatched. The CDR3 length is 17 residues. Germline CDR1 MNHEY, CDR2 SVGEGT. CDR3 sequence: CASSPTTSGRAPDTQYF. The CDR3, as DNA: TGTGCCAGCAGTCCTACCACTAGCGGGAGGGCCCCCGATACGCAGTATTTT.

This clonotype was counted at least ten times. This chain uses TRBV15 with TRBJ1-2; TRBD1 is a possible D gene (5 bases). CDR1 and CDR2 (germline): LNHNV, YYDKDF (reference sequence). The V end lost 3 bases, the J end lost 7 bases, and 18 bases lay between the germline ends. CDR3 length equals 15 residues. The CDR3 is CATSRGVAGKGGYTF. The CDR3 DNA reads TGTGCCACCAGCAGGGGGGTGGCAGGGAAGGGTGGCTACACCTTC. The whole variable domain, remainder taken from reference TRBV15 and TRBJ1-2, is DAMVIQNPRYQVTQFGKPVTLSCSQTLNHNVMYWYQQKSSQAPKLLFHYYDKDFNNEADTPDNFQSRRPNTSFCFLDIRSPGLGDTAMYLCATSRGVAGKGGYTFGSGTRLTVV.

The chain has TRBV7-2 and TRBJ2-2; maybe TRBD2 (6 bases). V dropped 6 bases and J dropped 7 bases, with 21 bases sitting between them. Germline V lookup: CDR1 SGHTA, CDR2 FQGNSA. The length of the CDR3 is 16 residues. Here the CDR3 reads CASRPRDFHGDGELFF. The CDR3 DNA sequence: TGTGCCAGCAGGCCAAGGGACTTCCACGGGGACGGGGAGCTGTTTTTT.

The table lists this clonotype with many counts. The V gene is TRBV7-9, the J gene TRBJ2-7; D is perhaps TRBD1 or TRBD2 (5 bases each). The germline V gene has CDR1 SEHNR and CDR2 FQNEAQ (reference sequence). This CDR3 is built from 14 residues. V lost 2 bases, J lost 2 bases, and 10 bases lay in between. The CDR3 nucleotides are TGTGCCAGCAGCTTAACCTCGGGACCCTACGAGCAGTACTTC. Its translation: CASSLTSGPYEQYF.

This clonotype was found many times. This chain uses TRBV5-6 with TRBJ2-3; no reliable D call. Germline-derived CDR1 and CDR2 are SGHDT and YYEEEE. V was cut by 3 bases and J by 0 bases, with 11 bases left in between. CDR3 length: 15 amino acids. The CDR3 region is CASSSDLPSTDTQYF. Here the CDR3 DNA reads TGTGCCAGCAGCTCAGACTTACCTAGCACAGATACGCAGTATTTT. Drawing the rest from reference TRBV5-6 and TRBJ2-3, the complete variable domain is DAGVTQSPTHLIKTRGQQVTLRCSPKSGHDTVSWYQQALGQGPQFIFQYYEEEERQRGNFPDRFSGHQFPNYSSELNVNALLLGDSALYLCASSSDLPSTDTQYFGPGTRLTVL.

The CDR3 region is CATSRDGVAGGRAFF. CDR3 in DNA: TGTGCCACCAGCAGAGATGGTGTGGCAGGGGGCAGAGCTTTCTTT. The V call is TRBV15, the J call TRBJ1-1, with 8 positions matching TRBD1. The junction had 10 bases not matched to a gene; V was cut back by 0 bases and J by 10 bases. The CDR3 has 15 residues. CDR1 is LNHNV, CDR2 YYDKDF, per germline (reference sequence).

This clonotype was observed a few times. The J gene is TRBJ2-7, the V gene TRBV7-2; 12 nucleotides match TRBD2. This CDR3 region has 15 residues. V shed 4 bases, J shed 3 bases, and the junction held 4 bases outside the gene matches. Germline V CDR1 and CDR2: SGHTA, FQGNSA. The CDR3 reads CASSSRTSGNYEQYF. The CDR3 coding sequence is TGTGCCAGCAGCTCACGGACTAGCGGGAACTACGAGCAGTACTTC.

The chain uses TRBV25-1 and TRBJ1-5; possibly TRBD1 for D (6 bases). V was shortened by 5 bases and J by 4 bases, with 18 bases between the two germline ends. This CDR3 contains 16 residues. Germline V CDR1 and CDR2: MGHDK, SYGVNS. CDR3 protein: CASSTPGQKPNQPQHF. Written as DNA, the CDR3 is TGTGCCAGCAGTACCCCCGGACAGAAACCTAATCAGCCCCAGCATTTT.

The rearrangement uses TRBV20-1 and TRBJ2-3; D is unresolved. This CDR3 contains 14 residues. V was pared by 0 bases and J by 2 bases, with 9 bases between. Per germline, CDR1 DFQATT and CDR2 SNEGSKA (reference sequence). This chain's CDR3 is CSARERENTDTQYF. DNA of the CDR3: TGCAGTGCTAGAGAAAGGGAAAACACAGATACGCAGTATTTT.

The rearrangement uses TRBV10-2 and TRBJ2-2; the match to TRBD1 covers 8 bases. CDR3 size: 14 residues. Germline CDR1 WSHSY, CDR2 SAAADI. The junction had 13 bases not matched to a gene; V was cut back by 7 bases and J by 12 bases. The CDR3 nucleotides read TGCGCCAGCAAGGGACAGGTGAACACAGGGAAGCTGTTTTTT. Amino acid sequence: CASKGQVNTGKLFF.

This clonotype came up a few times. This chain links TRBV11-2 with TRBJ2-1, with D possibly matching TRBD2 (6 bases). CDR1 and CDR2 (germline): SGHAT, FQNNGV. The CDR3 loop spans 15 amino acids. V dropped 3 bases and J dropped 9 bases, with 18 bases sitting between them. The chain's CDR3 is CASSFPLANKGEQFF. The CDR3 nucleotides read TGTGCCAGCAGCTTTCCCCTAGCGAACAAGGGTGAGCAGTTCTTC.

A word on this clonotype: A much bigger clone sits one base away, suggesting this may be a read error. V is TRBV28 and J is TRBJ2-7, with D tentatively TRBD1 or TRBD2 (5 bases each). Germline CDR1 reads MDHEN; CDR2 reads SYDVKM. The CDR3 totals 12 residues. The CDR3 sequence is CSSSLLGGEQYF. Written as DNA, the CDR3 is TGTTCCAGCAGTTTACTTGGGGGCGAGCAGTACTTC.

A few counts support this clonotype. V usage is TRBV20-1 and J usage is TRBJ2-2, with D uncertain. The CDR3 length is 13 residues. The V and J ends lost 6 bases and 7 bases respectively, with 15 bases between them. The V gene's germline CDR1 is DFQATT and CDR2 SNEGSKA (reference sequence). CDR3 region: CSALAPTGGELFF. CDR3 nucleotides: TGCAGTGCCCTTGCCCCGACGGGCGGGGAGCTGTTTTTT.

CDR3 bases: TGTGCCAGCAGTCTACCGGGACAGGGGGCTCTCGGGCAGTATTTT. This translates into CASSLPGQGALGQYF. This sequence joins TRBV6-5 and TRBJ2-3, with TRBD1 matching over 12 bases. This CDR3 spans 15 amino acids. Germline V CDR1 and CDR2: MNHEY, SVGAGI. J was trimmed by 11 bases and V by 5 bases; bases with no gene match: 11.

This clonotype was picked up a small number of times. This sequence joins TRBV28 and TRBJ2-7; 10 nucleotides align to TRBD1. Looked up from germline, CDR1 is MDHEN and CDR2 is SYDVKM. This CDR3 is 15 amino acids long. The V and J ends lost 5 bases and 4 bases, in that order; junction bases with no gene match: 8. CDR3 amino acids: CASSPQPDRGYEQYF. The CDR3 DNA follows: TGTGCCAGCAGTCCCCAGCCGGACAGGGGGTACGAGCAGTACTTC.

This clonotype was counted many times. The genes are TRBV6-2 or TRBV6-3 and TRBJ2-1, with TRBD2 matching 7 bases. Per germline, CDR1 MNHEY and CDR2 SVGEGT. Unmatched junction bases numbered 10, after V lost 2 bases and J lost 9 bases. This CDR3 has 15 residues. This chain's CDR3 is CASSYLAGRAFEQFF. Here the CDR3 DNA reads TGTGCCAGCAGTTACCTTGCGGGGAGGGCCTTTGAGCAGTTCTTC.

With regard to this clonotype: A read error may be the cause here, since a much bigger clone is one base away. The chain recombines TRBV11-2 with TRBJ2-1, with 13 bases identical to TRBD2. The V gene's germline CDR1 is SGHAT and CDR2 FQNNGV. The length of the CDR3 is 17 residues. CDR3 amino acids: CASSFRLAGGLYTEQFF. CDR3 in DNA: TGTGCCAGCAGCTTCAGACTAGCGGGGGGTCTTTACACTGAGCAGTTCTTC.

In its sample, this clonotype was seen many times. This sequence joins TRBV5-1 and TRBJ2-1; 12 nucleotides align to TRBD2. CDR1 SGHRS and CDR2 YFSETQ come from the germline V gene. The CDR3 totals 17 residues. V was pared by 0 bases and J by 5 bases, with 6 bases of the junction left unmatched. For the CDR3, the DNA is TGCGCCAGCAGCTTGGCCGGACTAGCGGGGATAGACAATGAGCAGTTCTTC. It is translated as CASSLAGLAGIDNEQFF.

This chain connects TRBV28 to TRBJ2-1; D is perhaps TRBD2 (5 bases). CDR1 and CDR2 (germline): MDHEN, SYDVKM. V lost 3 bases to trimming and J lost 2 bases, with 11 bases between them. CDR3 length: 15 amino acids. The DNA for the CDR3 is TGTGCCAGCAGTTTCGTTTTCGGGGCCTACAATGAGCAGTTCTTC. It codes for CASSFVFGAYNEQFF. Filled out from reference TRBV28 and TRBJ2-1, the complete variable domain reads DVKVTQSSRYLVKRTGEKVFLECVQDMDHENMFWYRQDPGLGLRLIYFSYDVKMKEKGDIPEGYSVSREKKERFSLILESASTNQTSMYLCASSFVFGAYNEQFFGPGTRLTVL.

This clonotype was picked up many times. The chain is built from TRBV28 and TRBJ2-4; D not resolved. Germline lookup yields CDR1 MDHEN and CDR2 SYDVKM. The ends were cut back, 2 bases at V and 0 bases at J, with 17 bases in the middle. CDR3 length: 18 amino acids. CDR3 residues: CASSLPLLQTVAKNIQYF. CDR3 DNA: TGTGCCAGCAGTTTACCCCTTCTTCAGACGGTAGCCAAAAACATTCAGTACTTC. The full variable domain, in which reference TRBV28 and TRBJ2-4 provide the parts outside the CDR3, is DVKVTQSSRYLVKRTGEKVFLECVQDMDHENMFWYRQDPGLGLRLIYFSYDVKMKEKGDIPEGYSVSREKKERFSLILESASTNQTSMYLCASSLPLLQTVAKNIQYFGAGTRLSVL.

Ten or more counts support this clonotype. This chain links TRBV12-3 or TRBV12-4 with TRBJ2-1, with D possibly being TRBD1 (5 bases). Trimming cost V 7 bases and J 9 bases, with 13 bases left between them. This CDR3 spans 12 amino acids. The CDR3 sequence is CASTGTGAEQFF. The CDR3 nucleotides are TGTGCCAGCACCGGCACAGGAGCTGAGCAGTTCTTC.

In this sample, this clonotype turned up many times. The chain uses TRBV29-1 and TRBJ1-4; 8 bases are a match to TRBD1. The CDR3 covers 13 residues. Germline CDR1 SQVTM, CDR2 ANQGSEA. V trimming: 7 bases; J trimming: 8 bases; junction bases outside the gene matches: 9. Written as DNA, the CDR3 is TGCAGCGCCGGGGACAGGCATCGGGAAAAACTGTTTTTT. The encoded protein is CSAGDRHREKLFF. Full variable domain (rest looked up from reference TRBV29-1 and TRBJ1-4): SAVISQKPSRDICQRGTSLTIQCQVDSQVTMMFWYRQQPGQSLTLIATANQGSEATYESGFVIDKFPISRPNLTFSTLTVSNMSPEDSSIYLCSAGDRHREKLFFGSGTQLSVL.

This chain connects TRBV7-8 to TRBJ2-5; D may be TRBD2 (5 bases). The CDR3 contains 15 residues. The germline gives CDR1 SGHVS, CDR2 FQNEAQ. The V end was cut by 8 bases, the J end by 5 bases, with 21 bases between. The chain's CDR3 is CASASLLARGETQYF. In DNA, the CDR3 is TGTGCCAGCGCCTCTCTACTCGCGCGAGGGGAGACCCAGTACTTC.

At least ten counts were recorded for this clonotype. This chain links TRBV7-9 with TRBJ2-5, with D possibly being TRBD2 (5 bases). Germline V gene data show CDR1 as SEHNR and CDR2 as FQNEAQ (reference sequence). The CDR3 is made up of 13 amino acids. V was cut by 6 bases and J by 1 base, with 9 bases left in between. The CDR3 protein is CASRDGVQETQYF. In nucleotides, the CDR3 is TGTGCCAGCAGGGACGGGGTCCAAGAGACCCAGTACTTC.

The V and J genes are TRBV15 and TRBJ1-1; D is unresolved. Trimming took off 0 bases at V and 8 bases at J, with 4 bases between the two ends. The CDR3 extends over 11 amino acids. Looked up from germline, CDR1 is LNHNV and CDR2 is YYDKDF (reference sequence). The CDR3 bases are TGTGCCACCAGCAGAGAAGGGGAAGCTTTCTTT. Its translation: CATSREGEAFF.

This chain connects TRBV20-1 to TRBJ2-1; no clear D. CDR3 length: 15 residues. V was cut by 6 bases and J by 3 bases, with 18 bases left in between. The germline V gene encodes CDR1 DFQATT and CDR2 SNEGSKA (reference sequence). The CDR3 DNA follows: TGCAGTGCCACCCTTGCAGGACGGAGCTACAATGAGCAGTTCTTC. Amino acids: CSATLAGRSYNEQFF.